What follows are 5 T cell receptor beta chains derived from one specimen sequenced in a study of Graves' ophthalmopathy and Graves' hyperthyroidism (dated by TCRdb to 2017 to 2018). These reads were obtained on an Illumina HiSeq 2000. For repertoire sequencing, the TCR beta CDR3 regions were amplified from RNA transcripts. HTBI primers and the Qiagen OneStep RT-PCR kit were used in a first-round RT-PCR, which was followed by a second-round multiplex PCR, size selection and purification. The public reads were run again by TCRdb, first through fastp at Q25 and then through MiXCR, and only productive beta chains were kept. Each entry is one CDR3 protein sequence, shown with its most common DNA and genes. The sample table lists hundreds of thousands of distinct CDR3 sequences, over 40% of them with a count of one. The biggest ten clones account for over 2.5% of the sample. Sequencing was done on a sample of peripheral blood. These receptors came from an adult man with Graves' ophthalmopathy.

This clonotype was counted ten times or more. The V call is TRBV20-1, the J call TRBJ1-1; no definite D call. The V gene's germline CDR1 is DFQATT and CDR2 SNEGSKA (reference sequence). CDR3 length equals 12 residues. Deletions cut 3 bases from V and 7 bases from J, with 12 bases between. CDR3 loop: CSARYRQIEAFF. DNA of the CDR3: TGCAGTGCTAGGTATCGGCAGATTGAAGCTTTCTTT.

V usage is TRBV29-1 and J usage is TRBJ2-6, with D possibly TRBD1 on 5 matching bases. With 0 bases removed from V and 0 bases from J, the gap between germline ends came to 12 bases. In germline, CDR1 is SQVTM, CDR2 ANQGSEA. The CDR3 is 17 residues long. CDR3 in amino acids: CSVEEVRGSSGANVLTF. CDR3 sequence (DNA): TGCAGCGTTGAAGAAGTAAGGGGCAGCTCTGGGGCCAACGTCCTGACTTTC.

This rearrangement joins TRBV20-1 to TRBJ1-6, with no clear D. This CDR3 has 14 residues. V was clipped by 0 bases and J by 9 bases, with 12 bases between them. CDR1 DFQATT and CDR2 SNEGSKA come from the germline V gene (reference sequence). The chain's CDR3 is CSARERTAASPLHF. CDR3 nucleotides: TGCAGTGCTAGAGAGAGGACTGCGGCTTCACCCCTCCACTTT.

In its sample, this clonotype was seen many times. In DNA, the CDR3 is TGCGCCAGCAGCCAAGAGGGATACTACGAGCAGTACTTC. It yields the protein CASSQEGYYEQYF. The rearrangement uses TRBV4-1 and TRBJ2-7; D remains unclear. The germline V and J ends were trimmed by 0 bases and 3 bases, with 6 bases remaining between them. CDR3 size: 13 residues. Germline loops: CDR1 MGHRA, CDR2 YSYEKL.

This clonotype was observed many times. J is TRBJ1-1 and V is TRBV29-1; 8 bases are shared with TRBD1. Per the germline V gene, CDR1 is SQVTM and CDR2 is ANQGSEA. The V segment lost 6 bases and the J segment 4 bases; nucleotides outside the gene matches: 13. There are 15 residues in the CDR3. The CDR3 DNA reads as TGCAGCGTCGCGGTCGGGGGACAGGTAGGCACTGAAGCTTTCTTT. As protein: CSVAVGGQVGTEAFF.